This entry concerns a single TCR beta chain. Its antigen is unidentified. This entry belongs to a study of T-cell reconstitution after alpha-beta-depleted transplantation in children. During its preparation, the TCRbeta library received unique molecular identifiers. MiXCR, applied by TCRdb to the PCR reads, yields one record per CDR3 protein. The sample records approximately 250,000 distinct CDR3 sequences, about 25% being singletons. There are 15 residues in the CDR3. Germline loops: CDR1 SGDLS, CDR2 YYNGEE. The trim removed 3 bases at V and 1 base at J, leaving 3 bases unmatched. Whole-study findings and limits: From newly produced T cells came most of the T-cell counts and diversity one year after transplant. Alpha-beta T cells present about two months after transplant were reported to originate from several hundred expanded graft clones.

The material was PBMCs, obtained before TCRalphabeta/CD19-depleted stem cell transplant. This receptor was identified in a girl under 10 years old with Fanconi anemia, due to receive a stem cell transplant. The rearrangement links TRBV9 to TRBJ2-1; TRBD2 matches 8 bases. In nucleotides, the CDR3 is TGTGCCAGCAGCGAAGCGGGGGTTTCCTACAATGAGCAGTTCTTC. Its translation: CASSEAGVSYNEQFF.